Shown below are 20 T cell receptor beta chains from a single sample sequenced in a study of blood T cell repertoires in COVID-19. Produced via immunoSEQ multiplex PCR; TCRdb's table is partial and in-frame only. The data show about 360,000 clones, around four fifths seen once. Sequencing was carried out using peripheral blood. The receptors shown here come from a man aged 25 to 45 with active or convalescent COVID-19.

The chain employs TRBV5-4 and TRBJ1-3, with D unclear. The CDR3 has 15 amino acids. V lost 0 bases, J lost 0 bases, and 7 bases lay in between. In germline, CDR1 is SGHNT, CDR2 YYREEE (reference sequence). CDR3 in DNA: TGTGCCAGCAGCTTGGTAGGCGGCTCTGGAAACACCATATATTTT. Translation: CASSLVGGSGNTIYF.

The V gene is TRBV11-2, the J gene TRBJ1-2, with D hard to call. Trimming left V 1 base short and J 6 bases short, with 12 bases between. The CDR3 is 14 amino acids. The V gene's germline CDR1 is SGHAT and CDR2 FQNNGV. CDR3 region: CASSLGARWDGYTF. The CDR3 DNA reads as TGTGCCAGCAGCTTAGGGGCCCGATGGGATGGCTACACCTTC. Based on the CDR3 plus reference TRBV11-2 and TRBJ1-2, the full variable domain is EAGVAQSPRYKIIEKRQSVAFWCNPISGHATLYWYQQILGQGPKLLIQFQNNGVVDDSQLPKDRFSAERLKGVDSTLKIQPAKLEDSAVYLCASSLGARWDGYTFGSGTRLTVV.

V is TRBV9 and J is TRBJ2-7; 8 bases agree with TRBD1. The trim removed 2 bases at V and 3 bases at J, leaving 7 bases unmatched. The V gene's germline CDR1 is SGDLS and CDR2 YYNGEE. The CDR3 extends over 15 amino acids. The CDR3 reads CASSVPGQVNYEQYF. The DNA of the CDR3 is TGTGCCAGCAGCGTGCCGGGACAGGTAAACTACGAGCAGTACTTC. The complete variable domain, with remaining parts taken from reference TRBV9 and TRBJ2-7, reads DSGVTQTPKHLITATGQRVTLRCSPRSGDLSVYWYQQSLDQGLQFLIQYYNGEERAKGNILERFSAQQFPDLHSELNLSSLELGDSALYFCASSVPGQVNYEQYFGPGTRLTVT.

J is TRBJ1-1 and V is TRBV19, with 10 nucleotides matching TRBD1. Losses at the gene ends were 4 bases for V and 0 bases for J; bases not matched to a gene: 5. Per the germline V gene, CDR1 is LNHDA and CDR2 is SQIVND (reference sequence). This CDR3 is built from 16 residues. CDR3 sequence reads: CASSTPGQGLNTEAFF. CDR3 in DNA: TGTGCCAGTAGTACTCCGGGACAGGGGTTGAACACTGAAGCTTTCTTT.

This chain links TRBV19 with TRBJ2-2; maybe TRBD2 (6 bases). Deletions cut 9 bases from V and 0 bases from J, with 14 bases between. CDR1 and CDR2 (germline): LNHDA, SQIVND (reference sequence). The CDR3 loop spans 15 amino acids. The CDR3 region is CASSLAEPNTGELFF. The CDR3 DNA follows: TGTGCCAGCTCCTTAGCGGAGCCGAACACCGGGGAGCTGTTTTTT.

This chain uses TRBV11-3 with TRBJ2-3; 7 bases are shared with TRBD1. V dropped 0 bases and J dropped 6; count of bases not matched to a gene: 3. The length of the CDR3 is 14 residues. Germline values: CDR1 SGHNT, CDR2 YENEEA. As DNA, the CDR3 is TGTGCCAGCAGCTTAGAAGGGGGCGCGGATACGCAGTATTTT. It is translated as CASSLEGGADTQYF.

The V gene is TRBV21-1, the J gene TRBJ2-1; no check of the table's D call, TRBD2, against the DNA was made. TRBV21-1 is described as a pseudogene. The CDR3 length is 15 residues. Here the CDR3 DNA reads TGTGCCAGCAGCCAGAGACTAGGGCCCTCGGGTGAGCAGTTCTTC. This gives the protein CASSQRLGPSGEQFF.

The chain has TRBV4-1 and TRBJ1-2; TRBD1 aligns across 8 bases. CDR1 is MGHRA and CDR2 is YSYEKL in the germline V gene. After removal of 3 bases from V and 5 bases from J, the junction contained 14 bases not matched to a gene. This CDR3 comprises 17 residues. The CDR3 DNA is TGCGCCAGCAGCCACGGGGACAGGCCCCTCGGGGGGTATGGCTACACCTTC. As protein: CASSHGDRPLGGYGYTF.

This clone has a single count. The chain employs TRBV6-5 and TRBJ1-3, with 10 bases matching TRBD1. V gave up 6 bases and J gave up 4 bases; unmatched junction bases: 6. The CDR3 runs 15 residues. Germline CDR1 MNHEY, CDR2 SVGAGI. CDR3 sequence (DNA): TGTGCCAGCAGCCCCGGGACAGGGGTGGGAAACACCATATATTTT. It encodes CASSPGTGVGNTIYF.

The J gene is TRBJ2-7, the V gene TRBV7-2; 7 nucleotides align to TRBD1. The CDR3 has 16 residues. Trimming took 3 bases from V and 3 from J; bases not matched to a gene: 11. Germline lookup yields CDR1 SGHTA and CDR2 FQGNSA. The CDR3 spells CASSFLRRDSYYEQYF. In nucleotides, the CDR3 is TGTGCCAGCAGCTTCCTTCGACGGGACAGCTACTACGAGCAGTACTTC.

This chain links TRBV28 with TRBJ2-5, with 9 bases lining up with TRBD2. Trimming at V came to 6 bases and at J to 9 bases, leaving 14 bases not matched to a gene. CDR3 length: 15 residues. CDR1 MDHEN and CDR2 SYDVKM come from the germline V gene. This CDR3 reads CASSSPAGGSQAQYF. The DNA for the CDR3 is TGTGCCAGCAGCTCCCCGGCGGGAGGGTCCCAGGCCCAGTACTTC.

The chain links TRBV3-1 (or the pseudogene TRBV3-2) to TRBJ2-7, with 10 bases that match TRBD1. The V gene end was trimmed by 4 bases and the J gene end by 4 bases; junction bases not matched to a gene: 7. CDR1 is LGHDT and CDR2 is YNNKEL in the germline V gene (reference sequence). CDR3 length: 15 amino acids. For the CDR3, the DNA is TGTGCCAGCAGCCTTGGGACAGGGGCATTATACGAGCAGTACTTC. Residues: CASSLGTGALYEQYF.

This sequence joins TRBV12-1 and TRBJ1-4. TRBV12-1 is given as a pseudogene. The CDR3 extends over 16 amino acids. The CDR3: CASSSPLCPWSEKLFF. The CDR3 DNA reads TGTGCCAGCAGCTCCCCCCTTTGTCCTTGGAGTGAAAAACTGTTTTTT.

The chain couples TRBV6-1 to TRBJ1-5; perhaps TRBD1 as D (5 bases). V was trimmed by 2 bases and J by 3 bases, leaving 8 bases between them. The CDR3 extends over 14 amino acids. The germline gives CDR1 MNHNS, CDR2 SASEGT. The CDR3 loop is CASSESGVNQPQHF. CDR3 coding DNA: TGTGCCAGCAGTGAATCGGGGGTCAATCAGCCCCAGCATTTT.

CDR3 DNA: TGTGCTAGTGGTACGACAGGGGGCGCGGAGAAACTGTTTTTT. Translating gives CASGTTGGAEKLFF. V usage is TRBV12-5 and J usage is TRBJ1-4, with 10 bases identical to TRBD1. The CDR3 length is 14 residues. The V gene's germline CDR1 is LGHNT and CDR2 FRNRAP. V dropped 5 bases and J dropped 11; count of bases not matched to a gene: 8.

This clone was recorded once. The gene calls are TRBV19 and TRBJ1-5; 8 bases are shared with TRBD1. CDR1 is LNHDA, CDR2 SQIVND, per germline (reference sequence). This CDR3 has 17 amino acids. The junction had 12 bases not matched to a gene; V was cut back by 4 bases and J by 4 bases. The CDR3 DNA is TGTGCCAGTAGTAGGGGCAGGGGGCCCGTGGGTAATCAGCCCCAGCATTTT. It codes for CASSRGRGPVGNQPQHF.

The chain recombines TRBV11-3 with TRBJ2-5; 7 nucleotides match TRBD1. The CDR3 has 13 residues. CDR1 and CDR2 from the germline V gene are SGHNT and YENEEA. The V segment lost 4 bases and the J segment 5 bases; nucleotides outside the gene matches: 4. Written as DNA, the CDR3 is TGTGCCAGCAGCTCACAGGGGTTGGAGACCCAGTACTTC. It translates to CASSSQGLETQYF.

The rearrangement uses TRBV18 and TRBJ2-1, with D possibly being TRBD2 (6 bases). Trimming pared 2 bases from V and 5 bases from J, leaving 16 bases between. In germline, CDR1 is KGHSH, CDR2 LQKENI. CDR3 length: 16 amino acids. This CDR3 reads CASSPSGDTLNNEQFF. The CDR3 DNA is TGTGCCAGCTCACCATCGGGAGACACCCTAAACAATGAGCAGTTCTTC. Together with reference TRBV18 and TRBJ2-1, the CDR3 gives the full variable domain: NAGVMQNPRHLVRRRGQEARLRCSPMKGHSHVYWYRQLPEEGLKFMVYLQKENIIDESGMPKERFSAEFPKEGPSILRIQQVVRGDSAAYFCASSPSGDTLNNEQFFGPGTRLTVL.

The chain joins TRBV7-2 to TRBJ2-7, with 9 bases lining up with TRBD1. This CDR3 is 14 amino acids long. CDR1 SGHTA and CDR2 FQGNSA come from the germline V gene. The ends lost 5 bases at V and 6 bases at J; junction bases unmatched: 8. Written as DNA, the CDR3 is TGTGCCAGCAGCGTTACAGGGGGCCTAGGCGAGCAGTACTTC. Its translation is CASSVTGGLGEQYF.

Comment on this clone: Other nucleotide sequences in the sample specify the same CDR3. The chain joins TRBV5-1 to TRBJ1-1, with TRBD1 identical over 8 bases. Losses at the gene ends were 3 bases for V and 4 bases for J; bases not matched to a gene: 2. Germline V CDR1 and CDR2: SGHRS, YFSETQ. The CDR3 runs 13 residues. The CDR3 spells CASSYDRGTEAFF. The CDR3 nucleotides read TGCGCCAGCAGCTACGACAGGGGCACTGAAGCTTTCTTT.